The 17 T cell receptor beta chains reported below all come from one sample, sequenced in a study of regulatory T cells in long-lasting Graves disease. The sample's time point: persistent/refractory GD, antithyroid drugs over 5 years with positive TRAb. Scientists built the TCR library using RNA that was extracted from PBMCs. For TCR beta, libraries came from iRepertoire HTBI primers and Arm-PCR of CDR3 regions. Each CDR3 protein is one row after TCRdb ran MiXCR on the multiplex PCR reads. The sample contains about 340,000 distinct CDR3 sequences, about 19% of which appear only once. Sequencing used peripheral blood mononuclear cells (PBMCs), obtained when the disease was refractory, from a patient treated with antithyroid drugs. The receptor source for this set is a female donor with Graves disease.

This clonotype was counted between two and nine times. A much larger clone differs from this one at a single base, so this may be a read error. Because the CDR3 is missing its conserved closing phenylalanine or tryptophan, this is likely a read error. This chain connects TRBV6-5 to TRBJ1-1; perhaps TRBD1 as D (5 bases). Trimming cost V 3 bases and J 9 bases, with 8 bases left between them. The length of the CDR3 is 11 residues. The germline V gene encodes CDR1 MNHEY and CDR2 SVGAGI. DNA for the CDR3: TGTGCCAGCAGTTATGACAGAAAAGCTTTCCTT. This sequence encodes CASSYDRKAFL.

The chain carries TRBV28 and TRBJ1-5; 7 bases map to TRBD1. V lost 5 bases and J lost 5; bases outside the gene matches: 6. CDR1 and CDR2 (germline): MDHEN, SYDVKM. This CDR3 comprises 14 residues. The chain's CDR3 is CASSPDRDYQPQHF. The DNA of the CDR3 is TGTGCCAGCAGTCCCGACAGGGACTATCAGCCCCAGCATTTT.

This clonotype was counted many times. V is TRBV19 and J is TRBJ2-5; 10 positions agree with TRBD1. The CDR3 is made up of 15 amino acids. Germline V gene data show CDR1 as LNHDA and CDR2 as SQIVND (reference sequence). The J segment lost 1 base and the V segment lost 9 bases, leaving 8 bases of the junction unmatched. In DNA, the CDR3 is TGTGCCAGCAGCTCCGGACAGGGGGTCCAAGAGACCCAGTACTTC. Protein product: CASSSGQGVQETQYF.

This clonotype was seen at least ten times. The chain couples TRBV11-2 to TRBJ1-1; 9 bases are a match to TRBD1. With V trimmed by 5 bases and J by 5 bases, 9 bases remained unmatched. Germline V lookup: CDR1 SGHAT, CDR2 FQNNGV. The CDR3 totals 15 residues. DNA of the CDR3: TGTGCCAGCAGCGTCTACAGGGGGCGCGAAACTGAAGCTTTCTTT. Translated: CASSVYRGRETEAFF.

In its sample, this clonotype was seen many times. The rearrangement links TRBV12-3 or TRBV12-4 to TRBJ1-2; D unresolved. CDR3 size: 15 residues. The germline V and J ends were trimmed by 8 bases and 0 bases, with 16 bases remaining between them. The CDR3: CASYGRGDTNYGYTF. The CDR3 bases are TGTGCCAGCTACGGACGGGGAGATACTAACTATGGCTACACCTTC.

This clonotype has more than one count but fewer than ten. The chain has TRBV29-1 and TRBJ1-1; weak D call: TRBD1 (6 bases). The CDR3 loop spans 15 amino acids. Per the germline V gene, CDR1 is SQVTM and CDR2 is ANQGSEA. Trimming shortened V by 3 bases and J by 4 bases, and 18 bases separated the two germline ends. CDR3 DNA sequence: TGCAGCGTTGAGAGGGGGGGGCGCGGAGTCACTGAAGCTTTCTTT. It translates to CSVERGGRGVTEAFF.

The chain is built from TRBV4-1 and TRBJ2-2; D is undetermined. V was clipped by 0 bases and J by 2 bases, with 16 bases between them. Germline values: CDR1 MGHRA, CDR2 YSYEKL. The length of the CDR3 is 18 residues. The CDR3 region is CASSQDRHLGTNTGELFF. The CDR3 DNA follows: TGCGCCAGCAGCCAAGATCGGCACCTTGGCACCAACACCGGGGAGCTGTTTTTT.

This sequence joins TRBV20-1 and TRBJ2-7; TRBD2 might be the D (6 bases). Trimming stripped 1 base from V and 6 bases from J, with 13 bases between. The CDR3 covers 13 residues. Germline CDR1 DFQATT, CDR2 SNEGSKA (reference sequence). The chain's CDR3 is CSARVGGMGEQYF. The CDR3, as DNA: TGCAGTGCTAGAGTTGGAGGGATGGGCGAGCAGTACTTC.

This clonotype was detected a few times. The junction and the germline gene differ at one end; a read error may be behind it. V is TRBV28 and J is TRBJ1-3; D might be TRBD1 (5 bases). Looked up from germline, CDR1 is MDHEN and CDR2 is SYDVKM. The CDR3 sequence is 14 residues long. The CDR3 loop is CASSFRDSENTIYF. In DNA, the CDR3 is TGTGCCAGCAGTTTCAGGGACTCTGAAAACACCATATATTTT.

This clonotype was counted a few times. V is TRBV12-3 or TRBV12-4 and J is TRBJ2-2; D not certain. V gave up 4 bases and J gave up 1 base, with 10 bases separating them. This CDR3 has 15 residues. The CDR3 sequence: CASSSVQKNTGELFF. In nucleotides, the CDR3 is TGTGCCAGCAGTTCTGTGCAGAAGAACACCGGGGAGCTGTTTTTT.

This clonotype was counted at least ten times. The CDR3 nucleotides are TGTGCCAGCAGTTTAGCAGTAGCGGGAGTATACGAGCAGTACTTC. Its translation is CASSLAVAGVYEQYF. The chain has TRBV28 and TRBJ2-7; TRBD2 matches 9 bases. Germline CDR1 MDHEN, CDR2 SYDVKM. Trimming at V came to 2 bases and at J to 4 bases, leaving 6 bases not matched to a gene. The CDR3 length is 15 residues.

Concerning this clonotype: A much larger clone lies a single base off, so this may be a read error. The gene calls are TRBV12-3 or TRBV12-4 and TRBJ2-7, with D possibly being TRBD2 (6 bases). Trimming shortened V by 6 bases and J by 2 bases, and 14 bases separated the two germline ends. This CDR3 has 14 residues. The CDR3 protein is CASSSGLRPYEQYF. The CDR3 nucleotides are TGTGCCAGCAGCTCGGGACTCCGCCCCTACGAGCAGTACTTC.

The sample holds many counts of this clonotype. The CDR3 sequence is CASSTLQFPKISPLHF. The DNA of the CDR3 is TGTGCCAGCAGCACCCTTCAGTTTCCAAAGATTTCACCCCTCCACTTT. The chain is built from TRBV11-2 and TRBJ1-6; D call uncertain. The CDR3 has 16 amino acids. Trimming left V 5 bases short and J 9 bases short, with 20 bases between. The germline V gene encodes CDR1 SGHAT and CDR2 FQNNGV.

This clonotype appeared many times. This chain uses TRBV2 with TRBJ2-7; tentatively, D is TRBD2 (6 bases). With 5 bases removed from V and 0 bases from J, the gap between germline ends came to 14 bases. Germline CDR1 SNHLY, CDR2 FYNNEI. This CDR3 is built from 15 residues. CDR3 coding DNA: TGTGCCAGCAGTCCAGGAGGGCTTAGCTCCTACGAGCAGTACTTC. This translates into CASSPGGLSSYEQYF.

This clonotype has at least ten counts. This sequence joins TRBV7-2 and TRBJ1-5; TRBD1 is a possible D gene (5 bases). The V end lost 2 bases, the J end lost 5 bases, and 13 bases lay between the germline ends. The CDR3 runs 15 residues. CDR1 and CDR2 from the germline V gene are SGHTA and FQGNSA. The CDR3 spells CASSLFSGGDQPQHF. In DNA form, the CDR3 reads TGTGCCAGCAGCTTATTTTCGGGGGGGGATCAGCCCCAGCATTTT.

Ten or more counts support this clonotype. This sequence joins TRBV12-3 or TRBV12-4 and TRBJ1-5; possible D gene TRBD1, 5 bases. The CDR3 loop spans 16 amino acids. Trimming took 5 bases from V and 7 from J, leaving 21 bases between them. The CDR3 coding sequence is TGTGCCAGCAGTCCCTCGGGACCCGCGTCAGTCCAGCCCCAGCATTTT. Its protein product is CASSPSGPASVQPQHF.

A few counts support this clonotype. The V call is TRBV15, the J call TRBJ2-5; D not certain. The CDR3 is 13 amino acids. The germline V gene encodes CDR1 LNHNV and CDR2 YYDKDF (reference sequence). V lost 0 bases and J lost 6, with 8 bases in between. This CDR3 reads CATSRDESKTQYF. For the CDR3, the DNA is TGTGCCACCAGCAGAGATGAATCGAAGACCCAGTACTTC.